A selection of T cell receptor beta chains follows, all from one sample in a study of early T cells in non-severe SARS-CoV-2 infection. TCRdb recomputed calls from the 5' RACE reads with MiXCR, one row per CDR3 protein. The table shows 20,000 to 25,000 distinct CDR3 sequences, with roughly 4.8% occurring only once. Source material: whole blood. The receptors here all came from an adult who was a healthcare worker with PCR-confirmed SARS-CoV-2 infection or an uninfected control (not recorded which). CDR3s include the opening cysteine and the closing phenylalanine or tryptophan. D genes are given only for firm matches. Rows may omit the clone size; those that give it use once, few, many or a size class.

D: -
size: many
J: TRBJ1-2
V: TRBV30
CDR3: CAWGIIRNYYGYTF
DNA: TGTGCCTGGGGGATAATACGGAATTACTATGGCTACACCTTC

D: TRBD2
size: many
J: TRBJ2-3
V: TRBV19
CDR3: CASSIDPDSGGIVDTQYF
DNA: TGTGCCAGTAGTATAGATCCGGATAGCGGGGGGATTGTGGATACGCAGTATTTT

D: -
size: many
J: TRBJ2-3
V: TRBV7-3
CDR3: CASSSVIQGNTDTQYF
DNA: TGTGCCAGCAGCTCGGTAATACAGGGAAACACAGATACGCAGTATTTT

D: TRBD1
size: many
J: TRBJ2-2
V: TRBV7-9
CDR3: CASSLPGQGAGELFF
DNA: TGTGCCAGCAGCTTACCGGGACAGGGAGCCGGGGAGCTGTTTTTT

D: -
size: -
J: TRBJ2-7
V: TRBV4-2
CDR3: CASSQSPDGSYEQYF
DNA: TGTGCCAGCAGCCAATCCCCGGACGGATCCTACGAGCAGTACTTC

D: -
size: few
J: TRBJ2-2
V: TRBV29-1
CDR3: CSVARGLTNTGELFF
DNA: TGCAGCGTTGCAAGAGGGCTGACGAACACCGGGGAGCTGTTTTTT

D: TRBD2
size: few
J: TRBJ2-3
V: TRBV5-1
CDR3: CASSLEGGVTDTQYF
DNA: TGCGCCAGCAGCTTGGAGGGAGGGGTGACAGATACGCAGTATTTT

D: -
size: many
J: TRBJ2-1
V: TRBV11-1
CDR3: CASRSGNEQFF
DNA: TGTGCCAGCCGGTCGGGCAATGAGCAGTTCTTC

D: TRBD1
size: -
J: TRBJ2-7
V: TRBV11-2
CDR3: CASSTGDEQYF
DNA: TGTGCCAGCAGCACAGGGGACGAGCAGTACTTC

D: TRBD1
size: many
J: TRBJ2-1
V: TRBV5-1
CDR3: CASSLSGQVNEQFF
DNA: TGCGCCAGCAGCTTATCGGGACAGGTCAATGAGCAGTTCTTC

D: -
size: -
J: TRBJ1-3
V: TRBV10-3
CDR3: CAIRSRRVDTIYF
DNA: TGTGCCATCAGGAGCCGACGGGTTGACACCATATATTTT

D: -
size: -
J: TRBJ2-7
V: TRBV7-2
CDR3: CASSLQLGGSYEQYF
DNA: TGTGCCAGCAGCTTACAACTAGGCGGTTCCTACGAGCAGTACTTC

D: -
size: -
J: TRBJ2-7
V: TRBV21-1
CDR3: CASSTGGLSSCEQYF
DNA: TGTGCCAGCAGCACAGGGGGACTGAGCTCCTGCGAGCAGTACTTC

D: TRBD1
size: few
J: TRBJ1-2
V: TRBV14
CDR3: CASSQQGQYGYTF
DNA: TGTGCCAGCAGCCAGCAGGGACAGTATGGCTACACCTTC

D: -
size: few
J: TRBJ2-6
V: TRBV4-2
CDR3: CASSHAGSGANVLTF
DNA: TGTGCCAGCAGCCACGCGGGCTCTGGGGCCAACGTCCTGACTTTC

D: -
size: many
J: TRBJ2-5
V: TRBV4-1
CDR3: CASSQAPPETQYF
DNA: TGCGCCAGCAGCCAAGCCCCACCAGAGACCCAGTACTTC

D: -
size: few
J: TRBJ2-3
V: TRBV29-1
CDR3: CSGSTDTQYF
DNA: TGCAGCGGGAGCACAGATACGCAGTATTTT

D: TRBD1
size: -
J: TRBJ1-1
V: TRBV6-6
CDR3: CASRSGTGRTEAFF
DNA: TGTGCCAGCAGATCAGGGACAGGGCGGACTGAAGCTTTCTTT

D: -
size: many
J: TRBJ1-5
V: TRBV7-2
CDR3: CASSPQLNQPQHF
DNA: TGTGCCAGCAGCCCCCAGCTCAATCAGCCCCAGCATTTT

D: -
size: many
J: TRBJ2-1
V: TRBV29-1
CDR3: CSGDRSGNEQFF
DNA: TGCAGCGGTGACAGGTCGGGGAATGAGCAGTTCTTC

D: -
size: -
J: TRBJ2-7
V: TRBV11-2
CDR3: CASSLGASEYFYEQYF
DNA: TGTGCCAGCAGCTTAGGTGCCAGCGAGTACTTCTACGAGCAGTACTTC

D: -
size: many
J: TRBJ1-5
V: TRBV19
CDR3: CASSMQGHDSNQPQHF
DNA: TGTGCCAGTAGTATGCAGGGACACGATAGCAATCAGCCCCAGCATTTT

D: TRBD2
size: many
J: TRBJ2-7
V: TRBV29-1
CDR3: CSVVSSGAWPSYEQYF
DNA: TGCAGCGTTGTCTCTAGCGGAGCCTGGCCCTCCTACGAGCAGTACTTC

D: TRBD1
size: -
J: TRBJ1-1
V: TRBV12-3/TRBV12-4
CDR3: CASRSDRANTEAFF
DNA: TGTGCCAGCAGGTCTGACAGGGCGAACACTGAAGCTTTCTTT

D: -
size: -
J: TRBJ2-2
V: TRBV7-9
CDR3: CASSLAWAENTGELFF
DNA: TGTGCCAGCAGCTTAGCGTGGGCAGAAAACACCGGGGAGCTGTTTTTT

D: -
size: few
J: TRBJ2-5
V: TRBV3-2
CDR3: CASSYSGRQWETQYF
DNA: TGTGCCAGCAGCTACTCCGGCCGACAGTGGGAGACCCAGTACTTC

D: -
size: -
J: TRBJ1-4
V: TRBV20-1
CDR3: CSASYGELFF
DNA: TGCAGTGCGTCTTACGGGGAACTGTTTTTT

D: -
size: many
J: TRBJ2-7
V: TRBV5-1
CDR3: CASSSDGTTYEQYF
DNA: TGCGCCAGCAGCTCCGACGGGACCACCTACGAGCAGTACTTC

D: -
size: many
J: TRBJ1-4
V: TRBV2
CDR3: CASSESRSTNEKLFF
DNA: TGTGCCAGCAGTGAAAGCAGGTCAACTAATGAAAAACTGTTTTTT

D: -
size: many
J: TRBJ2-5
V: TRBV29-1
CDR3: CSVSPGPTRETQYF
DNA: TGCAGCGTCTCGCCAGGACCAACGAGAGAGACCCAGTACTTC

D: -
size: many
J: TRBJ2-2
V: TRBV7-6
CDR3: CASSYLGGTTGELFF
DNA: TGTGCCAGCAGCTACCTGGGGGGGACAACCGGGGAGCTGTTTTTT

D: -
size: -
J: TRBJ2-3
V: TRBV28
CDR3: CASSHEAGTDTQYF
DNA: TGTGCCAGCAGCCACGAGGCAGGCACAGATACGCAGTATTTT

D: -
size: -
J: TRBJ2-1
V: TRBV6-2/TRBV6-3
CDR3: CASSLRGEGQFF
DNA: TGTGCCAGCAGTCTCAGGGGAGAAGGGCAGTTCTTC